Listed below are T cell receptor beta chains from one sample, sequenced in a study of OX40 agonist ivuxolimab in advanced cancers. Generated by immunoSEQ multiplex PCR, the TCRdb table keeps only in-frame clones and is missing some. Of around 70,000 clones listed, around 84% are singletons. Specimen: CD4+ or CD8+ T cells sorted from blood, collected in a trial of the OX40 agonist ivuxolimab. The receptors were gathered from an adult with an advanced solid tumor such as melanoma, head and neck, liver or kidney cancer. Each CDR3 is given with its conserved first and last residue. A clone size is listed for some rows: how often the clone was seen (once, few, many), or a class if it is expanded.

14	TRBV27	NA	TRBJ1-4	CASSAGGRDEKLFF
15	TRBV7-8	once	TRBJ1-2	CASRLFEEWGYGYTF
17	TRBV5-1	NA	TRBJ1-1	CASSLPPTGRGNTEAFF
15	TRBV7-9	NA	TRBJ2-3	CASSFERGRTDTQYF
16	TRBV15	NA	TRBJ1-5	CATSRDSTASNQPQHF
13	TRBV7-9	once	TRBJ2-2	CASSLTGTGELFF
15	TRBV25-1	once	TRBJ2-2	CASSEQEGSTGELFF
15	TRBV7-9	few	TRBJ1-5	CASSLGDGENQPQHF
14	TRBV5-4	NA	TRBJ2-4	CASSLREGGDIQYF
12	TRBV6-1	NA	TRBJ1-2	CASSETGTLNTF
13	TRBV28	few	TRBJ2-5	CASSRTGEETQYF
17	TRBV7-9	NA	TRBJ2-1	CASSPGLAGGPGNEQFF
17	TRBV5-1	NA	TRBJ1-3	CASSPGQASFGGNTIYF
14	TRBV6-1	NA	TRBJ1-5	CASRYREGNQPQHF
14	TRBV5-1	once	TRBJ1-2	CASSLAAVGYGYTF
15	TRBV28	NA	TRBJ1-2	CASKGGSTTHYGYTF
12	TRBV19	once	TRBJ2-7	CASSIVPYEQYF
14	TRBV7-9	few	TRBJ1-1	CASSLQGPNTEAFF
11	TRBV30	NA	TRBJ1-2	CAWSVRDGYTF
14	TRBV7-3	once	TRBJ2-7	CASSLGRSSYEQYF
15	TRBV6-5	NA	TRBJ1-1	CASRFLKPTSSEAFF
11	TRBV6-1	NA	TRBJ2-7	CASTSSYEQYF
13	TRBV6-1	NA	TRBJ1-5	CASSEGLGQPQHF
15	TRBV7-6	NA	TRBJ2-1	CASSAREGPSNEQFF
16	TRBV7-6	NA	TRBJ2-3	CASSQGQSPSTDTQYF
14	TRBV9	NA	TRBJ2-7	CASSPTLQGGEQYF
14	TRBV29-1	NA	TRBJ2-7	CSVEGRDQGYEQYF
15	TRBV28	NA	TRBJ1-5	CASSLSPYSNQPQHF
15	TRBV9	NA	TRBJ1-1	CASSVGVSGAREAFF
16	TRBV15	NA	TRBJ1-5	CATSRVRGGSNQPQHF
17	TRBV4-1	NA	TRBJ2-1	CASSSLLAGVIYNEQFF
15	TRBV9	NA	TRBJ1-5	CASSVEGSSNQPQHF
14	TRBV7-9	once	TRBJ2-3	CASSPGQGRDTQYF
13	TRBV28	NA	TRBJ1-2	CASTWTDNYGYTF
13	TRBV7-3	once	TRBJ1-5	CASSLRRDQPQHF
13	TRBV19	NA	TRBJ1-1	CASSIGETAEAFF
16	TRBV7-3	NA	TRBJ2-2	CASSSRRGQGTGELFF
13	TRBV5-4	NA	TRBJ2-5	CASSLAAGETQYF
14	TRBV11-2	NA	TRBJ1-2	CASSLEYRALGYTF
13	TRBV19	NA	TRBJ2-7	CASTGQGSYEQYF
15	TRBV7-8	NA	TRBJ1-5	CASDNADRGLQPQHF
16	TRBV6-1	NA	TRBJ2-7	CASSGPNRGGTYEQYF
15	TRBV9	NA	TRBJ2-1	CASGQLAGTYNEQFF
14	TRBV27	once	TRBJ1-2	CASSPQTPVSGYTF
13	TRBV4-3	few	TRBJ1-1	CASSRAGGTEAFF
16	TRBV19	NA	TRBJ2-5	CASSIDGTVLKETQYF
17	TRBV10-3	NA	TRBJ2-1	CAISERLSGSSYNEQFF
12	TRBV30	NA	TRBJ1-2	CAWIRAAGDNTF
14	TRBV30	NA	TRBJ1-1	CAWMRPGLNTEAFF
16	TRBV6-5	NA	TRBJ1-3	CASSFESKPSGNTIYF
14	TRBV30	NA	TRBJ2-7	CAWSPSGRGHEQYF
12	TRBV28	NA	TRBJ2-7	CASSFGTGNKYF
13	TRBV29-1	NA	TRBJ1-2	CSVVGQGAWGYTF
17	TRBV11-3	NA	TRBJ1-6	CASSQTWTGRLHSPLHF
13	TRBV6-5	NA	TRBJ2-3	CASSLKGETAQYF
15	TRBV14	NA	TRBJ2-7	CASSQSAGGPYEQYF
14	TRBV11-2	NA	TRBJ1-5	CASSFGKGSQPQHF
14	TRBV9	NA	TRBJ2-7	CASSVSTEFSEQYF